This passage covers 20 T cell receptor beta chains from one sample sequenced in a study of cytomegalovirus exposure and HLA in healthy donors. The study ran its PCR with 60 Vbeta and 13 Jbeta primers. TCRdb keeps only in-frame clones here, not all; method: immunoSEQ multiplex PCR. The table shows 60,000 to 85,000 clones, with about 84% occurring only once. The sequenced sample was PBMCs. These receptors all stem from a man aged 35 to 55 in good health and CMV-seronegative.

The V gene is TRBV2, the J gene TRBJ2-2, with 9 bases matching TRBD1. There are 13 residues in the CDR3. V shed 8 bases and J 6 bases; nucleotides not matched to a gene: 4. Germline-derived CDR1 and CDR2 are SNHLY and FYNNEI. The DNA for the CDR3 is TGTGCCAGCGGAAGGACAGGGGCCGGGGAGCTGTTTTTT. The encoded protein is CASGRTGAGELFF.

The chain uses TRBV9 and TRBJ1-1; TRBD1 might be the D (6 bases). Germline assignment: CDR1 SGDLS and CDR2 YYNGEE. V was pared by 3 bases and J by 2 bases, with 14 bases between. This CDR3 contains 15 residues. Here the CDR3 reads CASSEGKGGNTEAFF. CDR3 in DNA: TGTGCCAGCAGCGAGGGGAAAGGGGGTAACACTGAAGCTTTCTTT.

The chain combines TRBV27 with TRBJ2-7; 7 bases map to TRBD1. The V and J ends lost 4 bases and 3 bases, in that order; junction bases with no gene match: 6. The V gene's germline CDR1 is MNHEY and CDR2 SMNVEV (reference sequence). The CDR3 has 14 residues. CDR3 amino acids: CASSSRQGLYEQYF. The CDR3, as DNA: TGTGCCAGCAGTTCCCGACAGGGCCTCTACGAGCAGTACTTC.

The chain employs TRBV14 and TRBJ1-3; 7 bases are shared with TRBD1. The CDR3 consists of 16 residues. Germline CDR1 reads SGHDN; CDR2 reads FVKESK. Unmatched junction bases numbered 9, after V lost 3 bases and J lost 4 bases. CDR3 sequence (DNA): TGTGCCAGCAGCCACGCAGGACAGGTAGTCGGAAACACCATATATTTT. Residues: CASSHAGQVVGNTIYF.

This clone was counted a few times. The J gene is TRBJ1-5, the V gene TRBV6-5; D remains ambiguous. The CDR3 totals 15 residues. The germline V gene encodes CDR1 MNHEY and CDR2 SVGAGI. The germline V and J ends were trimmed by 0 bases and 1 base, with 7 bases remaining between them. CDR3 coding DNA: TGTGCCAGCAGTTACTCGAGGGCGAGCAATCAGCCCCAGCATTTT. This sequence encodes CASSYSRASNQPQHF.

This clone is a singleton in its sample. The genes are TRBV5-6 and TRBJ1-5; TRBD1 aligns across 7 bases. The CDR3 extends over 13 amino acids. The V and J ends lost 7 bases and 5 bases, in that order; junction bases with no gene match: 6. CDR1 is SGHDT, CDR2 YYEEEE, per germline. The CDR3 region is CASSLDRDQPQHF. The CDR3 DNA is TGTGCCAGCTCGCTCGACAGGGATCAGCCCCAGCATTTT.

The chain combines TRBV2 with TRBJ2-6; 7 bases map to TRBD1. The CDR3 has 20 residues. The germline V gene encodes CDR1 SNHLY and CDR2 FYNNEI. After removal of 6 bases from V and 4 bases from J, the junction contained 21 bases not matched to a gene. CDR3 in DNA: TGTGCCAGCAGCCACCAAAGAGGGGGCAGCCGCTTATACGGGGCCAACGTCCTGACTTTC. This translates into CASSHQRGGSRLYGANVLTF.

This clone has more than one count but fewer than ten. The rearrangement joins TRBV9 to TRBJ1-2, with no clear D. Trimming pared 0 bases from V and 3 bases from J, leaving 18 bases between. The germline gives CDR1 SGDLS, CDR2 YYNGEE. The CDR3 extends over 17 amino acids. This CDR3 reads CASSVGLYESRDYGYTF. CDR3 bases: TGTGCCAGCAGCGTAGGTTTATATGAGTCGCGAGACTATGGCTACACCTTC.

The rearrangement uses TRBV6-1 and TRBJ2-5, with 9 bases aligning to TRBD1. CDR1 is MNHNS and CDR2 is SASEGT in the germline V gene. The CDR3 runs to 15 residues. V lost 4 bases, J lost 1 base, and 4 bases stayed unmatched. The CDR3 DNA is TGTGCCAGCAGTGCCTCGACAGGGGGCCAAGAGACCCAGTACTTC. Protein: CASSASTGGQETQYF.

The chain combines TRBV30 with TRBJ1-3; the D gene is possibly TRBD1 (5 bases). The CDR3 runs to 13 residues. The ends were cut back, 4 bases at V and 8 bases at J, with 15 bases in the middle. Germline V gene sequence: CDR1 GTSNPN, CDR2 SVGIG (reference sequence). The CDR3 reads CAWMGGILHTIYF. The DNA for the CDR3 is TGTGCCTGGATGGGGGGGATCCTGCACACCATATATTTT.

The chain has TRBV6-5 and TRBJ2-7; the D is unclear. Germline V gene lookup returns CDR1 MNHEY and CDR2 SVGAGI. Trimming removed 4 bases at V and 4 bases at J, with 8 bases between. This CDR3 has 12 residues. The DNA of the CDR3 is TGTGCCAGCAGTTCGGCGGTTTACGAGCAGTACTTC. Its protein product is CASSSAVYEQYF.

This clone was seen a handful of times. The chain combines TRBV7-9 with TRBJ1-4; a possible D gene is TRBD1 (5 bases). Germline V gene data show CDR1 as SEHNR and CDR2 as FQNEAQ (reference sequence). The CDR3 loop spans 16 amino acids. V was clipped by 2 bases and J by 8 bases, with 18 bases between them. The CDR3 loop is CASSLLRRQGSEKLFF. CDR3 sequence (DNA): TGTGCCAGCAGCTTACTTCGGCGTCAGGGTAGCGAAAAACTGTTTTTT.

The count of this clone is one. The chain employs TRBV7-2 and TRBJ1-1; TRBD1 matches 11 bases. Germline V gives CDR1 SGHTA, CDR2 FQGNSA. CDR3 length: 15 residues. V lost 5 bases and J lost 10; bases outside the gene matches: 12. The CDR3 nucleotides read TGTGCCAGCAGCCCCTTGGGACAGGGGGAGAGAGGAGCTTTCTTT. It translates to CASSPLGQGERGAFF.

The chain uses TRBV10-3 and TRBJ1-2; the D is unclear. Germline V gene sequence: CDR1 ENHRY, CDR2 SYGVKD. This CDR3 has 13 amino acids. Trimming pared 3 bases from V and 7 bases from J, leaving 12 bases between. CDR3 sequence (DNA): TGTGCCATCAGTGAAGGGCTCGGGAGTGGCTACACCTTC. It specifies CAISEGLGSGYTF.

The rearrangement uses TRBV27 and TRBJ1-6, with D possibly being TRBD1 (6 bases). V gave up 4 bases and J gave up 9 bases, with 16 bases separating them. The length of the CDR3 is 15 residues. CDR1 is MNHEY and CDR2 is SMNVEV in the germline V gene (reference sequence). The CDR3 is CASSWEGGGGSPLHF. In DNA, the CDR3 is TGTGCCAGCAGTTGGGAGGGGGGAGGGGGTTCACCCCTCCACTTT.

The rearrangement links TRBV9 to TRBJ2-2; D uncertain. V lost 0 bases to trimming and J lost 0 bases, with 9 bases between them. In germline, CDR1 is SGDLS, CDR2 YYNGEE. CDR3 length: 16 residues. The DNA for the CDR3 is TGTGCCAGCAGCGTAGAGGCGGCACCGAACACCGGGGAGCTGTTTTTT. Its protein is CASSVEAAPNTGELFF.

This clone has a handful of counts. The V gene is TRBV10-3, the J gene TRBJ1-5; D is uncertain. The germline V and J ends were trimmed by 11 bases and 1 base, with 12 bases remaining between them. This CDR3 is 13 amino acids long. CDR1 ENHRY and CDR2 SYGVKD come from the germline V gene. The CDR3 loop reads CAAGIQSNQPQHF. CDR3 bases: TGTGCCGCCGGGATCCAAAGCAATCAGCCCCAGCATTTT.

The table lists this clone with a few counts. This chain joins TRBV7-9 and TRBJ2-7, with 7 positions matching TRBD1. Germline lookup yields CDR1 SEHNR and CDR2 FQNEAQ (reference sequence). The CDR3 has 14 residues. The V segment lost 3 bases and the J segment 4 bases; nucleotides outside the gene matches: 6. CDR3 amino acids: CASSLGQGVYEQYF. The CDR3 DNA sequence: TGTGCCAGCAGCTTGGGTCAGGGGGTATACGAGCAGTACTTC.

This clone has only a few counts. V gene TRBV6-1 combines with J gene TRBJ2-5; 9 bases agree with TRBD1. Germline V gene lookup returns CDR1 MNHNS and CDR2 SASEGT. This CDR3 is built from 16 residues. V dropped 0 bases and J dropped 5; count of bases not matched to a gene: 7. CDR3: CASSEAGGTGSETQYF. The CDR3 DNA follows: TGTGCCAGCAGTGAAGCGGGCGGGACAGGGTCGGAGACCCAGTACTTC.

V is TRBV7-6 and J is TRBJ1-5; unclear D gene. CDR1 is SGHVS and CDR2 is FNYEAQ in the germline V gene. This CDR3 is built from 13 residues. V was pared by 1 base and J by 11 bases, with 12 bases between. For the CDR3, the DNA is TGTGCCAGCAGCTTAGGTGAGGGTACGACCCAGCATTTT. This encodes CASSLGEGTTQHF.